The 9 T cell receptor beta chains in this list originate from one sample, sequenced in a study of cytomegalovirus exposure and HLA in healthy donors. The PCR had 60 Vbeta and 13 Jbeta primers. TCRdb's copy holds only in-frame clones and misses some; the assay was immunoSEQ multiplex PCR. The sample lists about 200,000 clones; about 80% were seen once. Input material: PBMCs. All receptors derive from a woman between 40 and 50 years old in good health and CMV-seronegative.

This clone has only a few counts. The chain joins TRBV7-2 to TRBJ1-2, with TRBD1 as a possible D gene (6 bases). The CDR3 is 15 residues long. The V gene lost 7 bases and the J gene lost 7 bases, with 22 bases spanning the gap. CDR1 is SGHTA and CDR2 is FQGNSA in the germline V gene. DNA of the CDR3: TGTGCCAGCACCATTGTCCCCGAGACAGGAGGTGGCTACACCTTC. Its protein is CASTIVPETGGGYTF.

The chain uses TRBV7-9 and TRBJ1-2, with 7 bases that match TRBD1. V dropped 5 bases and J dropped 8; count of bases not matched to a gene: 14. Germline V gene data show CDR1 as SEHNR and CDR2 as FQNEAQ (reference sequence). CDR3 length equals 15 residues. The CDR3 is CASSGGQAKVIGYTF. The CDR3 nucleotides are TGTGCCAGCAGCGGAGGACAGGCGAAGGTTATCGGCTACACCTTC.

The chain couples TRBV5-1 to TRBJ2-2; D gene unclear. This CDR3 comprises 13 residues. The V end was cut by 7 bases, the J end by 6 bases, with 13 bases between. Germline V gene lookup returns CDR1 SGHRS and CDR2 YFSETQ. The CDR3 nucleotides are TGCGCCAGCTACTCTGTCCCCGCCGGGGAGCTGTTTTTT. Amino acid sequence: CASYSVPAGELFF.

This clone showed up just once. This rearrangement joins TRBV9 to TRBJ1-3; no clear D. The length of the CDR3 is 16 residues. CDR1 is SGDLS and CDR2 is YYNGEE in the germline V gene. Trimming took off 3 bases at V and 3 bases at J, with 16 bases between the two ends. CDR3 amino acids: CASSANFGGGGNTIYF. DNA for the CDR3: TGTGCCAGCAGCGCCAATTTCGGAGGCGGTGGAAACACCATATATTTT.

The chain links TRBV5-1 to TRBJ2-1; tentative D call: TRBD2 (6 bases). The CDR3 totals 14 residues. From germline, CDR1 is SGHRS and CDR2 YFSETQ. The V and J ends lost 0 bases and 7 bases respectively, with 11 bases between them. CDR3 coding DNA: TGCGCCAGCAGCTTGGAGGCTCGGGGGAATGAGCAGTTCTTC. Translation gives CASSLEARGNEQFF.

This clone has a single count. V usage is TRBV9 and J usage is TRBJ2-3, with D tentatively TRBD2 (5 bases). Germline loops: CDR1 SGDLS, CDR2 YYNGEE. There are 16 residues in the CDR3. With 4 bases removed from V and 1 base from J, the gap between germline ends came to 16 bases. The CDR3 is CASSPWSDYRTDTQYF. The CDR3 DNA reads TGTGCCAGCAGCCCCTGGAGCGACTACCGCACAGATACGCAGTATTTT.

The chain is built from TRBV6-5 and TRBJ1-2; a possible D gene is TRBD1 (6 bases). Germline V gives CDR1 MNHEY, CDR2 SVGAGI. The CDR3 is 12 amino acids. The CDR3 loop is CASGEQSKGYTF. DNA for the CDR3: TGTGCTTCAGGGGAGCAGTCGAAAGGCTACACCTTC.

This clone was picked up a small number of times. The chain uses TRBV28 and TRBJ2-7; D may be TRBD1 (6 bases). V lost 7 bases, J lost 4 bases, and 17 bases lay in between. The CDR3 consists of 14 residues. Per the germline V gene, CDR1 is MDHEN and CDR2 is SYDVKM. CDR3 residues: CASTRGGPVYEQYF. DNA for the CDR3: TGTGCCAGCACCCGAGGGGGTCCCGTTTACGAGCAGTACTTC.

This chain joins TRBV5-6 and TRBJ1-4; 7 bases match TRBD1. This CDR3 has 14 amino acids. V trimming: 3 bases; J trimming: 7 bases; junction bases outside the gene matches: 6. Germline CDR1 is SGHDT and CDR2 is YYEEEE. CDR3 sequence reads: CASSSEGGFEKLFF. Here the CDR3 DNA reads TGTGCCAGCAGCTCTGAAGGGGGCTTTGAAAAACTGTTTTTT. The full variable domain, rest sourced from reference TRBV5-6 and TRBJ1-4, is DAGVTQSPTHLIKTRGQQVTLRCSPKSGHDTVSWYQQALGQGPQFIFQYYEEEERQRGNFPDRFSGHQFPNYSSELNVNALLLGDSALYLCASSSEGGFEKLFFGSGTQLSVL.